This TCR beta chain was documented in a study of CD8 T cells in Susac syndrome. CDR1 and CDR2 from the germline V gene are SQVTM and ANQGSEA. The CDR3 has 14 amino acids. V trimming: 6 bases; J trimming: 4 bases; junction bases outside the gene matches: 7. A quantity of roughly 0.5 to 1 ug RNA underwent reverse transcription using random hexamers. TCRdb itself ran the immunoSEQ multiplex PCR reads through MiXCR, one entry per CDR3 protein. Among approximately 160,000 distinct CDR3 sequences listed, approximately 95% were seen once. The J gene is TRBJ1-3, the V gene TRBV29-1; TRBD1 agrees at 9 bases. This sequence was found in a human donor with Susac syndrome. Input material: CD4+ T cells from PBMCs. CDR3 loop: CSVDSGTGGNTIYF. The CDR3 DNA sequence: TGCAGCGTGGACTCCGGGACAGGGGGAAACACCATATATTTT.